The 14 T cell receptor beta chains below all came from one sample that was sequenced in a study of cytomegalovirus exposure and HLA in healthy donors. The PCR used 60 Vbeta and 13 Jbeta primers. Measured with immunoSEQ multiplex PCR; TCRdb has only the in-frame clones, and not every one. The repertoire holds some 200,000 clones, with roughly 84% as singletons. The material sequenced was PBMCs. The receptors shown here come from a boy aged 2 to 9 in good health and CMV-seronegative.

This chain connects TRBV4-2 to TRBJ1-5; D is possibly TRBD1 (6 bases). The CDR3 runs 15 residues. Looked up from germline, CDR1 is LGHNA and CDR2 is YNFKEQ. Trimming removed 0 bases from V and 4 bases from J, with 10 bases in between. CDR3 nucleotide sequence: TGTGCCAGCAGCCAAGATCGGGGGGCTAATCAGCCCCAGCATTTT. It codes for CASSQDRGANQPQHF.

Of note for this clone: The junction departs from germline at one end; a sequencing error may be responsible. The chain employs TRBV7-7 and TRBJ2-5, with 7 bases fitting TRBD2. Germline V lookup: CDR1 SSHAT, CDR2 FNYEAQ (reference sequence). The CDR3 sequence is 14 residues long. The CDR3 loop reads CASSLEAGVETQYF. The CDR3 DNA reads as TGTGCTAGCAGCTTAGAGGCGGGAGTGGAGACCCAGTACTTC. The entire variable domain, with the rest obtained from reference TRBV7-7 and TRBJ2-5, is as follows: GAGVSQSPRYKVTKRGQDVTLRCDPISSHATLYWYQQALGQGPEFLTYFNYEAQPDKSGLPSDRFSAERPEGSISTLTIQRTEQRDSAMYRCASSLEAGVETQYFGPGTRLLVL.

The V and J genes are TRBV5-1 and TRBJ2-4; D is possibly TRBD2 (7 bases). This CDR3 is built from 12 residues. Germline-derived CDR1 and CDR2 are SGHRS and YFSETQ. The germline V and J ends were trimmed by 8 bases and 7 bases, with 13 bases remaining between them. CDR3 nucleotide sequence: TGCGCCAGTAGGGGGGGTTCTAACATTCAGTACTTC. Amino acid sequence: CASRGGSNIQYF.

The chain links TRBV5-6 to TRBJ2-2; 9 bases match TRBD2. Trimming took 2 bases from V and 5 from J; bases not matched to a gene: 1. CDR1 is SGHDT and CDR2 is YYEEEE in the germline V gene. The CDR3 runs 14 residues. The CDR3 region has the DNA TGTGCCAGCAGCTTCGCGGGGGGGACCGGGGAGCTGTTTTTT. Translated: CASSFAGGTGELFF.

J is TRBJ2-5 and V is TRBV5-1; 7 nucleotides match TRBD2. V trimming: 2 bases; J trimming: 5 bases; junction bases outside the gene matches: 3. This CDR3 contains 13 residues. Germline V gene lookup returns CDR1 SGHRS and CDR2 YFSETQ. The CDR3 coding sequence is TGCGCCAGCAGCTTTGGTAGCGGGGAGACCCAGTACTTC. Residues: CASSFGSGETQYF. The full variable domain, its missing parts supplied by reference TRBV5-1 and TRBJ2-5, is KAGVTQTPRYLIKTRGQQVTLSCSPISGHRSVSWYQQTPGQGLQFLFEYFSETQRNKGNFPGRFSGRQFSNSRSEMNVSTLELGDSALYLCASSFGSGETQYFGPGTRLLVL.

The CDR3 bases are TGTGCCAGCACCTGGACAGGACGCCAAGAGACCCAGTACTTC. Its protein product is CASTWTGRQETQYF. The chain is built from TRBV2 and TRBJ2-5, with TRBD1 matching 7 bases. Germline trimming cut 7 bases from V and 1 base from J; bases unmatched to any gene: 6. Germline V lookup: CDR1 SNHLY, CDR2 FYNNEI. The CDR3 length is 14 residues.

The chain employs TRBV6-4 and TRBJ2-2; maybe TRBD2 (7 bases). V lost 3 bases, J lost 3 bases, and 11 bases lay in between. CDR3 size: 15 residues. Per germline, CDR1 MRHNA and CDR2 SNTAGT. Here the CDR3 DNA reads TGTGCCAGCAGTGAGGGGGGGGGCCACACCGGGGAGCTGTTTTTT. Translated: CASSEGGGHTGELFF.

V and J are TRBV7-9 and TRBJ1-6; D is ambiguous. Germline lookup yields CDR1 SEHNR and CDR2 FQNEAQ (reference sequence). The CDR3 extends over 14 amino acids. The V end was cut by 1 base, the J end by 8 bases, with 9 bases between. The CDR3: CASSLVMADSPLHF. The CDR3 DNA reads as TGTGCCAGCAGCTTAGTGATGGCGGATTCACCCCTCCACTTT.

This clone has a handful of counts. This chain connects TRBV10-1 to TRBJ1-1, with D perhaps TRBD1 (5 bases). Germline V gene lookup returns CDR1 WNHNN and CDR2 SYGVQD (reference sequence). This CDR3 has 20 residues. The germline V and J ends were trimmed by 0 bases and 0 bases, with 23 bases remaining between them. The CDR3 loop reads CASSESTGGSTGPMNTEAFF. In DNA form, the CDR3 reads TGCGCCAGCAGTGAGTCCACGGGGGGATCAACAGGCCCCATGAACACTGAAGCTTTCTTT.

This clone was counted between two and nine times. The gene calls are TRBV2 and TRBJ2-7; weak D call: TRBD2 (6 bases). Germline CDR1 reads SNHLY; CDR2 reads FYNNEI. The CDR3 spans 13 residues. V was cut by 4 bases and J by 3 bases, with 10 bases left in between. The chain's CDR3 is CASSVTSDYEQYF. In DNA, the CDR3 is TGTGCCAGCAGTGTGACTAGTGACTACGAGCAGTACTTC.

The chain joins TRBV6-1 to TRBJ2-7, with 12 bases matching TRBD1. The CDR3 is 13 residues long. V was pared by 7 bases and J by 7 bases, with 5 bases of the junction left unmatched. Per the germline V gene, CDR1 is MNHNS and CDR2 is SASEGT. The DNA for the CDR3 is TGTGCCAGCATCGGGACAGGGGGCCGGGAGCAGTACTTC. Translated, it gives CASIGTGGREQYF.

This sequence joins TRBV6-6 and TRBJ2-1; D call uncertain. This CDR3 comprises 12 residues. V was clipped by 5 bases and J by 7 bases, with 9 bases between them. Germline-derived CDR1 and CDR2 are MNHNY and SVGAGI (reference sequence). The CDR3 is CASSPSKNEQFF. CDR3 sequence (DNA): TGTGCCAGCAGTCCGTCTAAGAATGAGCAGTTCTTC.

With respect to this clone: The sample holds other DNA sequences that translate to the same CDR3. The chain carries TRBV6-5 and TRBJ2-7; possible D gene TRBD2, 6 bases. Germline V CDR1 and CDR2: MNHEY, SVGAGI. This CDR3 contains 14 residues. V was clipped by 3 bases and J by 3 bases, with 12 bases between them. The chain's CDR3 is CASSYRRESYEQYF. Here the CDR3 DNA reads TGTGCCAGCAGTTATAGACGGGAGAGCTACGAGCAGTACTTC.

This chain uses TRBV19 with TRBJ1-2, with D hard to call. Germline CDR1 and CDR2: LNHDA and SQIVND (reference sequence). The CDR3 consists of 14 residues. V was clipped by 7 bases and J by 4 bases, with 16 bases between them. CDR3 bases: TGTGCCAGTACCCCAGGTCCCACGCGCTATGGCTACACCTTC. Amino acids: CASTPGPTRYGYTF. Using reference TRBV19 and TRBJ1-2 for the parts outside the CDR3, the full variable domain is DGGITQSPKYLFRKEGQNVTLSCEQNLNHDAMYWYRQDPGQGLRLIYYSQIVNDFQKGDIAEGYSVSREKKESFPLTVTSAQKNPTAFYLCASTPGPTRYGYTFGSGTRLTVV.